This T cell receptor (beta chain) originates from a study of blood T cell repertoires in COVID-19 (dated by TCRdb to about 2020). With regard to the full study: Samples covering the acute and convalescent phases of COVID-19 were provided by collaborators in the United States, Italy and Spain. The dataset comprised deeply sampled blood TCRbeta repertoires from subjects exposed to, actively infected with, or recovered from COVID-19. The material from the prospective study consisted of cDNA or gDNA derived from T cells, B-cell-depleted T cells, or PBMCs. The repertoires were made available in a free public database intended to serve as a resource for research on the immune response to SARS-CoV-2. Samples were obtained from the ongoing ImmuneRACE study (first 160 participants) and from 1,254 subjects provided by 6 global collaborators. Nearly every sample came with metadata listing a de-identified subject ID, COVID-19 status, age in years and sex. Where available, HLA class I and class II types were obtained from metadata supplied by the sample provider rather than from assay-based typing. What the study reported, not specific to this receptor: How much clinical and demographic metadata was included differed by source and by participant, and the metadata was provided uncurated.

CDR1 and CDR2, per the germline V gene, are MNHEY and SVGAGI. Germline trimming amounts to 7 bases on V and 4 bases on J, with 10 as the count of junction bases outside the gene matches. CDR3 length: 15 amino acids, cysteine to phenylalanine. Only the CDR3 DNA is retained, 45 bases long and in frame from the first base. Another Seattle source contributed samples from volunteer blood donors who had recovered from COVID-19. Whole blood was collected in K2EDTA tubes by collaborating institutions according to the institutions' own protocols. For TCRbeta analysis, collaborators shipped samples in one of three forms: frozen whole blood, isolated PBMCs, or DNA extracted from either of those sample types. TCRbeta CDR3 regions were amplified from genomic DNA by means of the immunoSEQ Assay, a bias-controlled multiplex PCR. The original methods were these. Nucleated cell counts per sample were estimated from amplification of reference gene primers within the assay. Sequence reads were collapsed and filtered to measure the absolute abundance of every unique TCRbeta CDR3 rearrangement. For each sample, productive Simpson clonality was calculated as the square root of Simpson's diversity index over productive rearrangements. The source is immuneACCESS, and TCRdb retained only in-frame sequences with V and J called. Part of the clones is not carried over; for the studies checked, unresolved V genes explain less than half of this, and the remainder is unexplained. That table furnishes V, J and clone size, whereas the DNA furnished D and trimming. The sample yields 250,000 or so clones; 85% to 90% were counted once. The ten biggest clones cover less than 5% of the sample.

Of note for this clone: Its antigen has not been determined. No clone much larger than this one lies a single base away; base qualities are absent.

The sequence is built from TRBV6-5 and TRBJ2-1; the junction holds 7 bases that match TRBD1. Sequences were obtained from peripheral blood. The source of this sequence is a woman in her 40s who had recovered from COVID-19. The encoded CDR3 is CASNQGTDKYNEQFF. Read as DNA, the sequence is TGTGCCAGCAACCAAGGGACAGACAAATACAATGAGCAGTTCTTC.